The clone carrying this T cell receptor beta chain was detected only a few times. The antigen is undetermined. Unique molecular identifiers were used in preparing the TCRbeta library. Each CDR3 protein is one row after TCRdb ran MiXCR on the PCR reads. The table lists under 250,000 distinct CDR3 sequences, roughly a quarter of them singletons, with about 5% in the top ten. The V gene lost 4 bases and the J gene lost 1 base, with 4 bases spanning the gap. The germline V gene has CDR1 SQVTM and CDR2 ANQGSEA. This CDR3 has 12 residues. This record comes from a study of T-cell reconstitution after alpha-beta-depleted transplantation in children. General study findings and limits: Where some patients showed high TCRbeta diversity at day 60, it came from recipient T cells and thymic progenitors that had survived. Expanded clones from the graft, numbering several hundred, reportedly supplied alpha-beta T cells about two months after transplant.

This chain connects TRBV29-1 to TRBJ2-2, with D uncertain. This receptor was identified in a female patient between 2 and 15 years old who had a stem cell transplant for congenital amegakaryocytic thrombocytopenia, so the T cells may come from the graft donor. Sequencing used PBMCs, mostly from graft donor cells, obtained 360 days after TCRalphabeta/CD19-depleted stem cell transplant. The CDR3 is CSVGKNTGELFF. The CDR3, as DNA: TGCAGCGTTGGGAAGAACACCGGGGAGCTGTTTTTT.